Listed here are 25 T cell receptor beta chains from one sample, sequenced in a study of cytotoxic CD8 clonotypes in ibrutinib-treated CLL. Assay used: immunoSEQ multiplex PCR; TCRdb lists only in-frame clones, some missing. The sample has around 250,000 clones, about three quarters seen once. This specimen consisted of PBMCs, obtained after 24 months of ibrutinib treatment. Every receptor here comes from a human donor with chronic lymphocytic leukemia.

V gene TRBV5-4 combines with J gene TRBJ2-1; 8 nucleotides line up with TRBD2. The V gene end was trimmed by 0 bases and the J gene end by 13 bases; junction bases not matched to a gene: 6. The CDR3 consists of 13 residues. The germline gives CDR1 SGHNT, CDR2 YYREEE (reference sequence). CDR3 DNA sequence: TGTGCCAGCAGCTTGGCCTCGGGACTAGGACAGTTCTTC. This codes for CASSLASGLGQFF.

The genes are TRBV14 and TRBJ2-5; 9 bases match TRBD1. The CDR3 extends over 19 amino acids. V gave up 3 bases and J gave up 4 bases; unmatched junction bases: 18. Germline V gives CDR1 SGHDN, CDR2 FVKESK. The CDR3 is CASSQSRTGELGYRETQYF. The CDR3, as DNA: TGTGCCAGCAGCCAGTCCCGGACAGGGGAGTTGGGTTATCGAGAGACCCAGTACTTC.

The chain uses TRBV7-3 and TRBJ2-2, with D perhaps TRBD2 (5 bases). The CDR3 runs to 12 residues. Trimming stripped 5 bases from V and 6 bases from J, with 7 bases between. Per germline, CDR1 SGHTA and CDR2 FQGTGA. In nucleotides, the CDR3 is TGTGCCAGCAGCCCCGGGGCCGGGGAGCTGTTTTTT. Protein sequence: CASSPGAGELFF.

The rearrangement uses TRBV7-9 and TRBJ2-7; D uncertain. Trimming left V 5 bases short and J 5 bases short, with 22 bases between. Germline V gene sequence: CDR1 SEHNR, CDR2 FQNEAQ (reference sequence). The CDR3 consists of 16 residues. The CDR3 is CASSPGWPMGMDEQYF. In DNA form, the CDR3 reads TGTGCCAGCAGCCCCGGTTGGCCAATGGGGATGGACGAGCAGTACTTC.

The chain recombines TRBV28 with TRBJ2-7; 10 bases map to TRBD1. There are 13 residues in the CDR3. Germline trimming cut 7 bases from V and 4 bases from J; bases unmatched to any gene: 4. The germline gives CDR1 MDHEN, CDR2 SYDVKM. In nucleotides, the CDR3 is TGTGCCAGCAACGGGGACAGGGGTTACGAGCAGTACTTC. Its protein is CASNGDRGYEQYF.

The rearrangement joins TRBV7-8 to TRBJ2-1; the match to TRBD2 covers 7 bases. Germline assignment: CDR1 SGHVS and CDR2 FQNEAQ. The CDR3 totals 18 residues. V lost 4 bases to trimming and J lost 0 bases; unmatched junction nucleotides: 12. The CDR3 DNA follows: TGTGCCAGCAGCTCCGGGTTCCTAGCGGAGAGCTCCTACAATGAGCAGTTCTTC. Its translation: CASSSGFLAESSYNEQFF.

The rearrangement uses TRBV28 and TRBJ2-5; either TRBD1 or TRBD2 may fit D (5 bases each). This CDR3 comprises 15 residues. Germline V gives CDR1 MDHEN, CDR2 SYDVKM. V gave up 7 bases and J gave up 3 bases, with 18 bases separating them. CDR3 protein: CASNNQGTAEETQYF. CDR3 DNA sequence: TGTGCCAGCAACAATCAAGGGACCGCCGAAGAGACCCAGTACTTC.

CDR3 region: CAWTAGGETQYF. Written as DNA, the CDR3 is TGTGCCTGGACAGCAGGGGGAGAGACCCAGTACTTC. The chain has TRBV30 and TRBJ2-5; 7 bases align to TRBD1. The CDR3 length is 12 residues. J was trimmed by 4 bases and V by 4 bases; bases with no gene match: 3. Germline assignment: CDR1 GTSNPN and CDR2 SVGIG (reference sequence).

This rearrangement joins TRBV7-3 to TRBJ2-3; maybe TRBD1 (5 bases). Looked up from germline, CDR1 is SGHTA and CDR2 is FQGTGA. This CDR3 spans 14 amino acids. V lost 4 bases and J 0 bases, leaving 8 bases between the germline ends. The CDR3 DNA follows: TGTGCCAGCAGCTCCGGACAAAGCACAGATACGCAGTATTTT. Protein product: CASSSGQSTDTQYF. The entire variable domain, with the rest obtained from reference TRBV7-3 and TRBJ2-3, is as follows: GAGVSQTPSNKVTEKGKYVELRCDPISGHTALYWYRQSLGQGPEFLIYFQGTGAADDSGLPNDRFFAVRPEGSVSTLKIQRTERGDSAVYLCASSSGQSTDTQYFGPGTRLTVL.

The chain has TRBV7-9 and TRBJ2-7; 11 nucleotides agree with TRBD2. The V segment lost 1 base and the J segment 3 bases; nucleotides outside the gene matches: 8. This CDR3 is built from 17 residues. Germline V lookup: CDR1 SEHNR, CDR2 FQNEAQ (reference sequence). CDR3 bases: TGTGCCAGCAGCTTAGTGGGACTAGCGGAGGTACGCTACGAGCAGTACTTC. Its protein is CASSLVGLAEVRYEQYF.

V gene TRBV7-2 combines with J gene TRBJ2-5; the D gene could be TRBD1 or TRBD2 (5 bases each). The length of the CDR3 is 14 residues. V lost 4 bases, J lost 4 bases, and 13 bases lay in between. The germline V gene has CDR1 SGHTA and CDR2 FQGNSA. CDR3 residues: CASSSGTIGETQYF. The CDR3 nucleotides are TGTGCCAGCAGCTCTGGGACCATAGGAGAGACCCAGTACTTC.

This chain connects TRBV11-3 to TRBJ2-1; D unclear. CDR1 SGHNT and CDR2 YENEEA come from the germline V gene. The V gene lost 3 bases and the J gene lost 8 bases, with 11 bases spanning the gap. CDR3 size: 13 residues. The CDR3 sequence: CASSFGSDDEQFF. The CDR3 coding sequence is TGTGCCAGCAGCTTTGGCAGTGACGATGAGCAGTTCTTC.

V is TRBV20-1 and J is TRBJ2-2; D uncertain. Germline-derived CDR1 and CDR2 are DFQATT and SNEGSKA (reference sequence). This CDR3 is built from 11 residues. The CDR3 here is CSLLGNGELFF. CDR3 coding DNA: TGCAGCCTGTTGGGGAACGGGGAGCTGTTTTTT.

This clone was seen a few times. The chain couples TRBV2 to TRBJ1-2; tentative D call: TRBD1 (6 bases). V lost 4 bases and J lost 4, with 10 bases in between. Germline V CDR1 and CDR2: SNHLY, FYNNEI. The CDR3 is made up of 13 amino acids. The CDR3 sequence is CASSGADSYGYTF. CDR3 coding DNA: TGTGCCAGCAGTGGGGCGGACAGCTATGGCTACACCTTC.

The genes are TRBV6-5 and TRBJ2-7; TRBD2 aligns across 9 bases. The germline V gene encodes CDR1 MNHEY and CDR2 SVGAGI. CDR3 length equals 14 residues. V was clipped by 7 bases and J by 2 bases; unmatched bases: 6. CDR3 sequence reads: CASTDSGRAYEQYF. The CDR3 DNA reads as TGTGCCAGCACAGATAGCGGGAGAGCCTACGAGCAGTACTTC.

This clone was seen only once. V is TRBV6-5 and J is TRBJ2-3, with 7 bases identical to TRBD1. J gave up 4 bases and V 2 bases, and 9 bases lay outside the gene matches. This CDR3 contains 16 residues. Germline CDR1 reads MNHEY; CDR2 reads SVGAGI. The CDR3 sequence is CASSYGETGSSDTQYF. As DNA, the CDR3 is TGTGCCAGCAGTTACGGGGAGACAGGGTCGTCAGATACGCAGTATTTT.

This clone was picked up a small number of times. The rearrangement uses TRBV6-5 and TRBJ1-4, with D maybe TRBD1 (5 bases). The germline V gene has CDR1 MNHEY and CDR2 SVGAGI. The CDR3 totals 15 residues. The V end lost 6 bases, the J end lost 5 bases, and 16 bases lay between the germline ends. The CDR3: CASRLLWTKNEKLFF. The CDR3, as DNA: TGTGCCAGCAGGCTCCTCTGGACAAAGAATGAAAAACTGTTTTTT.

The CDR3 DNA reads as TGCGCCAGCAGCTTGGGGGCGGTTAGGTTAGAGACCCAGTACTTC. This encodes CASSLGAVRLETQYF. The gene calls are TRBV5-1 and TRBJ2-5; D is undetermined. CDR1 and CDR2 from the germline V gene are SGHRS and YFSETQ. CDR3 length equals 15 residues. Trimming removed 0 bases at V and 4 bases at J, with 13 bases between. The variable domain in full, completed from reference TRBV5-1 and TRBJ2-5, reads KAGVTQTPRYLIKTRGQQVTLSCSPISGHRSVSWYQQTPGQGLQFLFEYFSETQRNKGNFPGRFSGRQFSNSRSEMNVSTLELGDSALYLCASSLGAVRLETQYFGPGTRLLVL.

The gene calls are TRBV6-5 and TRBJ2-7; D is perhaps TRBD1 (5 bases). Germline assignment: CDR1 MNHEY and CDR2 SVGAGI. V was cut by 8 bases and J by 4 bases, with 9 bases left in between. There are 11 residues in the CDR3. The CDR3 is CASQRQYEQYF. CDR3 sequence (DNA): TGTGCCAGCCAGCGACAGTACGAGCAGTACTTC.

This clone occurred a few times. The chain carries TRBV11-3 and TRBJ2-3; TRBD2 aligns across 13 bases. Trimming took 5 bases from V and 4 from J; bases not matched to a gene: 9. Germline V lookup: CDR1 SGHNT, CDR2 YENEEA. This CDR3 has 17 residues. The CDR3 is CASSMGTSGTPSDTQYF. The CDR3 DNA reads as TGTGCCAGCAGCATGGGGACTAGCGGGACCCCTTCAGATACGCAGTATTTT.

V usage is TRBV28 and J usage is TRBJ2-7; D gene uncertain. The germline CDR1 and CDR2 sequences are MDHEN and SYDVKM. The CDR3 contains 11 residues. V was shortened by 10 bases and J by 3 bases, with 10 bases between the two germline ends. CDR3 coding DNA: TGTGCCACTTCCCCCTACTACGAGCAGTACTTC. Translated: CATSPYYEQYF.

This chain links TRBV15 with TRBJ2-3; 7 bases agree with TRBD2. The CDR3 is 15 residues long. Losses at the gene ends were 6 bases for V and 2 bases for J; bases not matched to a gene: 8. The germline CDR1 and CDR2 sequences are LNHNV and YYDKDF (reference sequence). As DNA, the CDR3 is TGTGCCACCAGTCTGACCGGGACTACCACAGATACGCAGTATTTT. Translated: CATSLTGTTTDTQYF. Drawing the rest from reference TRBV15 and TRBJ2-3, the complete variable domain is DAMVIQNPRYQVTQFGKPVTLSCSQTLNHNVMYWYQQKSSQAPKLLFHYYDKDFNNEADTPDNFQSRRPNTSFCFLDIRSPGLGDTAMYLCATSLTGTTTDTQYFGPGTRLTVL.

In nucleotides, the CDR3 is TGTGCCAGCTCACCATATCAGGGGGTCGTAGGCGAGCAGTACTTC. It specifies CASSPYQGVVGEQYF. The genes are TRBV18 and TRBJ2-7, with 7 nucleotides matching TRBD1. The CDR3 length is 15 residues. J lost 6 bases, V lost 2 bases, and 10 bases had no gene match. Per the germline V gene, CDR1 is KGHSH and CDR2 is LQKENI. Looking up the rest from reference TRBV18 and TRBJ2-7 gives the full variable domain: NAGVMQNPRHLVRRRGQEARLRCSPMKGHSHVYWYRQLPEEGLKFMVYLQKENIIDESGMPKERFSAEFPKEGPSILRIQQVVRGDSAAYFCASSPYQGVVGEQYFGPGTRLTVT.

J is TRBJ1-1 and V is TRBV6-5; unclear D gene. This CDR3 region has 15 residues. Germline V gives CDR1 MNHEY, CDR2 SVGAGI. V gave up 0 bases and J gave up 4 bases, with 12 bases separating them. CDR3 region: CASSYSLGVGTEAFF. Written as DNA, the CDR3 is TGTGCCAGCAGTTACTCACTCGGAGTCGGCACTGAAGCTTTCTTT.

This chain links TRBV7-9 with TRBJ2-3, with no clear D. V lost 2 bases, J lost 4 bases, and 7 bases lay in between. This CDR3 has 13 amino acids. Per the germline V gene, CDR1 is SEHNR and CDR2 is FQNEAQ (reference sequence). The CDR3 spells CASSLSRADTQYF. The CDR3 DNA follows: TGTGCCAGCAGCTTAAGTAGAGCAGATACGCAGTATTTT. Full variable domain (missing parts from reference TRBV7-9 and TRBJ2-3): DTGVSQNPRHKITKRGQNVTFRCDPISEHNRLYWYRQTLGQGPEFLTYFQNEAQLEKSRLLSDRFSAERPKGSFSTLEIQRTEQGDSAMYLCASSLSRADTQYFGPGTRLTVL.